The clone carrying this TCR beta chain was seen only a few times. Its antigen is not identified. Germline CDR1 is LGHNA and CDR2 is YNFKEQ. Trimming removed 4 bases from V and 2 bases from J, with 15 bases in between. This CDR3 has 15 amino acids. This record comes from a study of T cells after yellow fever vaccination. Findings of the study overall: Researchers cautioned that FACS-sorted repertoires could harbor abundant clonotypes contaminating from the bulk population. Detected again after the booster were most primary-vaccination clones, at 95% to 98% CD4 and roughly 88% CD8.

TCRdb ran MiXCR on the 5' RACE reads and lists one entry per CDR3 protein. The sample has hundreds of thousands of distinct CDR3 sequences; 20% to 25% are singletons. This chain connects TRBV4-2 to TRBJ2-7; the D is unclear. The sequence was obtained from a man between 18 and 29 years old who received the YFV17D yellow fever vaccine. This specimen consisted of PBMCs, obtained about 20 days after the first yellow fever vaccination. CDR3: CASSPQSPSTYEQYV. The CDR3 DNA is TGTGCCAGCAGCCCCCAGAGCCCTAGTACCTACGAGCAGTACGTC.